These 6 T cell receptor beta chains were all obtained from the same sample, sequenced in a study of identical twins. TCRdb recomputed calls from the 5' RACE reads with MiXCR, one row per CDR3 protein. The data hold some 760,000 distinct CDR3 sequences, with approximately 18% observed a single time. These records were also assigned to another study, of T cells expressing NK-cell markers.

The sample consisted of PBMCs. The receptors derive from a woman aged 18-29 years in good health.

The gene calls are TRBV7-8 and TRBJ2-1, with 9 bases fitting TRBD2. The trim removed 1 base at V and 2 bases at J, leaving 3 bases unmatched. The CDR3 extends over 16 amino acids. Germline V CDR1 and CDR2: SGHVS, FQNEAQ. This chain's CDR3 is CASSLELAGAYNEQFF. The CDR3 DNA sequence: TGTGCCAGCAGCTTAGAACTAGCGGGCGCCTACAATGAGCAGTTCTTC.

This clonotype was found a few times. The V and J genes are TRBV29-1 and TRBJ2-3; D may be TRBD2 (7 bases). The germline V and J ends were trimmed by 5 bases and 4 bases, with 19 bases remaining between them. Germline lookup yields CDR1 SQVTM and CDR2 ANQGSEA. This CDR3 comprises 15 residues. DNA of the CDR3: TGCAGCGTTAGGGGGGGCGGCGACGGGGCAGATACGCAGTATTTT. It codes for CSVRGGGDGADTQYF.

This clonotype was observed a handful of times. The chain couples TRBV5-1 to TRBJ2-3; 8 bases are a match to TRBD1. CDR1 is SGHRS and CDR2 is YFSETQ in the germline V gene. V was pared by 0 bases and J by 6 bases, with 6 bases of the junction left unmatched. This CDR3 is built from 15 residues. CDR3 bases: TGCGCCAGCAGCTTGGTCGGACAGGGAGGCGATACGCAGTATTTT. It yields the protein CASSLVGQGGDTQYF.

The J gene is TRBJ2-3, the V gene TRBV20-1; 7 bases align to TRBD2. The CDR3 length is 19 residues. The ends lost 0 bases at V and 2 bases at J; junction bases unmatched: 17. CDR1 is DFQATT and CDR2 is SNEGSKA in the germline V gene (reference sequence). DNA for the CDR3: TGCAGTGCTAGAGATGTTGGAAATAGCGGGCGATTAAACACAGATACGCAGTATTTT. As protein: CSARDVGNSGRLNTDTQYF.

The sample holds a few counts of this clonotype. The CDR3 nucleotides are TGTGCCAGCAGCCCCATTGGGGGGGGCGCAGATACGCAGTATTTT. This encodes CASSPIGGGADTQYF. The V gene is TRBV3-1, the J gene TRBJ2-3, with a possible D match to TRBD2 (7 bases). The V and J ends lost 4 bases and 4 bases respectively, with 15 bases between them. The CDR3 is 15 residues long. Germline V gene lookup returns CDR1 LGHDT and CDR2 YNNKEL (reference sequence).

This clonotype has a handful of counts. This chain joins TRBV12-3 or TRBV12-4 and TRBJ2-1; D ambiguous. The ends were cut back, 3 bases at V and 4 bases at J, with 10 bases in the middle. The CDR3 covers 14 residues. CDR3 sequence reads: CASSFSRAYNEQFF. The DNA of the CDR3 is TGTGCCAGCAGTTTTTCTCGGGCTTACAATGAGCAGTTCTTC.